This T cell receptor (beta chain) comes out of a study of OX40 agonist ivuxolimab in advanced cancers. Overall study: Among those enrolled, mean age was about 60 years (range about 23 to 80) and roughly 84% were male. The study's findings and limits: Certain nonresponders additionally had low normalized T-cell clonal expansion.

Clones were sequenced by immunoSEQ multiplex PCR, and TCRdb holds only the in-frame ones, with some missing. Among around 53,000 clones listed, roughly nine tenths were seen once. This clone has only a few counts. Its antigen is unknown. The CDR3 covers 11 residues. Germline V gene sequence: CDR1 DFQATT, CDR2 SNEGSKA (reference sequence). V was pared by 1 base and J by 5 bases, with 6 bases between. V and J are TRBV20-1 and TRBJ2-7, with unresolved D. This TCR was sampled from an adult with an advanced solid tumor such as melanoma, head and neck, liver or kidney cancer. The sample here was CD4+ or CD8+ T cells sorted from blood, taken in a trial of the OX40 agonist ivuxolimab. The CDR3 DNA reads TGCAGTGCTAGAGTACTTGACGAGCAGTACTTC. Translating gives CSARVLDEQYF.